Described below is a single TCR beta chain sequence and its context. The table lists this clonotype with a few counts. Its antigen is unknown. Qualities for individual bases were not recorded, and no much larger clone is one base off. All donors were healthy Caucasians. The study also sequenced three unrelated non-twin adults: a male aged 18 to 29, a male aged 50 to 60 and a female aged 50 to 60. Miltenyi CD45RO+ enrichment and human naive T-cell isolation kits were used to isolate memory (CD45RO+) and naive T cells from PBMC. The data were taken from a study of identical twins (TCRdb year 2016). Study-wide context: TCR alpha and beta repertoires from monozygotic twins, unrelated adults of various ages and cord blood were deep-sequenced to test whether fetal clonotypes persist. Replicate twin experiments were performed at different times using different library preparation protocols to rule out contamination. Findings and caveats that apply to the study as a whole: Invariant T cells such as MAIT and iNKT could partly confound zero-insertion analyses, although diverse VJ usage argued against such confounding for most clonotypes. A weaker excess of twin sharing was found in beta out-of-frame sequences because the signal-to-noise ratio was lowered by fewer shared sequences. Fewer insertions were carried by abundant cord blood beta clonotypes, a similar but weaker trend appeared in young adult naive repertoires, and no such trend appeared in memory repertoires. Compared with coincidental sharing between unrelated individuals, out-of-frame TCR alpha sequences shared between twins had an excess of sequences with low generation probability. Conclusions relied on cross-sectional statistical analysis, since the same donors could not be followed over many years. Recombination models systematically underestimated out-of-frame TCR alpha sharing in monozygotic twins but agreed with sharing between unrelated individuals.

Counted from cysteine to phenylalanine, this CDR3 has 15 amino acids. Only CDR3 DNA is held: 45 bases, read in frame from base 1. The germline V end is reduced by 8 bases and the J end by 2 bases; junction bases left unmatched: 7. To prepare the library, 5' RACE was applied. The sequencing machine was an Illumina HiSeq 2000. Template switching added a universal primer binding site, and the final cDNA carried a unique molecular identifier that allowed TCR cDNA molecules to be counted accurately. Specific primers in the conserved constant-segment region were used to synthesize first-strand cDNA for the TCR alpha and beta chains. To control for contamination, each cDNA library was double barcoded with a SMART-Mk sample barcode plus Illumina barcodes. TruSeq adapter sequences and Illumina sample barcodes were added in two successive PCR steps. The TCR alpha and beta cDNA libraries were sequenced on the Illumina HiSeq platform using custom primers. From the authors' description of their analysis: Unique molecular identifiers were extracted from raw reads with MiGEC, and CDR3 positions were determined with MiXCR. For each individual, recombination models were inferred using an EM algorithm with the repgenHMM and IGoR tools. The tcR package in R was used for shared clonotype analysis, with sharing normalized by the product of cloneset sizes. To study raw recombination without the effects of thymic and clonal selection, out-of-frame nonproductive sequences were analyzed. TCRdb cleaned the public reads at Q25 with fastp, built clones with MiXCR and kept in-frame beta chains. Every entry covers one CDR3 protein and lists the most common genes and DNA from its rows. The V and J calls were determined by TCRdb, not by the authors. In all, the sample holds under 450,000 distinct CDR3 sequences, and around 18% of those were seen once. The top ten clonotypes cover 10% to 15% of the sample.

The chain employs TRBV12-3 or TRBV12-4 and TRBJ2-5; 11 of the junction bases match TRBD2. The receptor was isolated from a middle-aged man in good health. The sample taken for sequencing was naive T cells sorted from blood. What the cell subset or site label conveys for this sample: cells isolated with a human naive T-cell isolation kit. CDR3 region: CASSAGLAVQETQYF. The nucleotides read TGTGCCAGCTCGGCGGGACTAGCGGTGCAAGAGACCCAGTACTTC.